This TCR beta chain is drawn from a study of shared clonotypes between healthy human individuals. At the level of the study: Per-donor plates numbered three CD4 naive, three CD4 memory, two CD8 naive and one CD8 memory.

The method was immunoSEQ multiplex PCR; TCRdb's version includes in-frame clones alone and lacks a portion of them. The table has about 1.1 million clones, 75% to 80% seen once; the top ten hold 0.5% to 0.65%. This clone appeared a single time. The CDR3 has 12 amino acids. V dropped 3 bases and J dropped 8 bases, with 11 bases sitting between them. CDR1 and CDR2 (germline): ENHRY, SYGVKD. The TCR was taken from a man younger than 35 in good health. Some clones in this sample may be carry-over from other donors' samples. V and J are TRBV10-3 and TRBJ2-7, with a weak D call TRBD1 (6 bases). Source material: memory CD4+ T cells from PBMCs. Stated subset: CD45RA-negative fraction. CDR3: CAISELQGKQYF. The CDR3 bases are TGTGCCATCAGTGAATTACAGGGAAAGCAGTACTTC.